This T cell receptor (beta chain) originates from a study of blood T cell repertoires in COVID-19. Overall study context: Sources were T cells, B-cell-depleted T cells, or PBMCs; the material itself was cDNA or gDNA.

Germline V gene sequence: CDR1 SNHLY, CDR2 FYNNEI. This CDR3 has 14 residues. The ends lost 6 bases at V and 4 bases at J; junction bases unmatched: 6. In the original processing: Scientists estimated how many nucleated cells there were by amplifying reference gene primers. TCRdb's table, derived via immunoSEQ multiplex PCR, lists solely in-frame clones and lacks some. V, J and clone size derive from that table, while D and trimming were established from the DNA sequence. The data contain about 53,000 clones, roughly 90% of them seen just once; the ten biggest clones take up under 3.5%. The source is a man older than 75 with acute or convalescent COVID-19. The gene calls are TRBV2 and TRBJ1-3; 7 positions match TRBD1. The sequenced sample consisted of peripheral blood. The CDR3 sequence is CASRATGTGNTIYF. The DNA for the CDR3 is TGTGCCAGCAGGGCGACAGGGACAGGAAACACCATATATTTT.